This T cell receptor beta chain was sequenced during a study of T cell changes during pregnancy in multiple sclerosis. Profiled with immunoSEQ multiplex PCR; TCRdb holds only in-frame clones, not every one. The table lists about 47,000 clones, 80% to 95% of them singletons. Germline V gives CDR1 MNHEY, CDR2 SVGAGI. Trimming pared 6 bases from V and 7 bases from J, leaving 13 bases between. This CDR3 has 13 amino acids. The chain combines TRBV6-5 with TRBJ2-1; TRBD1 is a possible D gene (6 bases). The sequences come from peripheral blood, collected after pregnancy. The clonotype comes from a female donor with multiple sclerosis, enrolled in a pregnancy study. The CDR3 protein is CASSREQGNEQFF. The CDR3 bases are TGTGCCAGCAGCCGAGAACAGGGTAATGAGCAGTTCTTC.